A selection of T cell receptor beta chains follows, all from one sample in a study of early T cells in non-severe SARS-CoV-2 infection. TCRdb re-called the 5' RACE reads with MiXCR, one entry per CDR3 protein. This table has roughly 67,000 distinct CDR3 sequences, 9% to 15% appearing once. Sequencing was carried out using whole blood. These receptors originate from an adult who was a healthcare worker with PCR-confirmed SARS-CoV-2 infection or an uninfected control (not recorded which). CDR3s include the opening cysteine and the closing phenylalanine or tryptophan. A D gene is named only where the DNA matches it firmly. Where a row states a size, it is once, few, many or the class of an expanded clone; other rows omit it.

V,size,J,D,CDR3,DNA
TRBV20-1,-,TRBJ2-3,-,CSAITGKGTDTQYF,TGCAGTGCTATAACGGGCAAGGGCACAGATACGCAGTATTTT
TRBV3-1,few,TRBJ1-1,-,CASSQSGPGGTEAFF,TGTGCCAGCAGCCAAAGTGGGCCGGGGGGCACTGAAGCTTTCTTT
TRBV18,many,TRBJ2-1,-,CASSPPLAGYSYNEQFF,TGTGCCAGCTCACCACCGCTCGCGGGATACTCCTACAATGAGCAGTTCTTC
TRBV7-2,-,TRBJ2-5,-,CASSLAAGPTQYF,TGTGCCAGCAGCTTAGCGGCGGGCCCTACCCAGTACTTC
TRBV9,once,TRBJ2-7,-,CASSVADSTPYEQYF,TGTGCCAGCAGCGTAGCTGACTCCACACCGTACGAGCAGTACTTC
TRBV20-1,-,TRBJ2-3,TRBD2,CSSSYPPGLGSDTQYF,TGCAGTTCCTCCTACCCCCCGGGACTAGGGTCGGATACGCAGTATTTT
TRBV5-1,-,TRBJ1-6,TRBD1,CASSPGQEGSSPLHF,TGCGCCAGCAGCCCTGGACAGGAGGGGAGTTCACCCCTCCACTTT
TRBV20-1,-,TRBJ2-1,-,CSARDLQGNEQFF,TGCAGTGCTCGAGACCTACAGGGCAATGAGCAGTTCTTC
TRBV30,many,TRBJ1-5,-,CAWSSGTAYSNQPQHF,TGTGCCTGGAGTTCCGGGACGGCCTATAGCAATCAGCCCCAGCATTTT
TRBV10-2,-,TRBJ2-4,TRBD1,CASNPDRGKDNIQYF,TGCGCCAGCAACCCGGACAGGGGGAAAGACAACATTCAGTACTTC
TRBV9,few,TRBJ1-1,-,CASSVGWNTEAFF,TGTGCCAGCAGCGTAGGATGGAACACTGAAGCTTTCTTT
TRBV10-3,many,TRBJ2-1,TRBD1,CAIRGSTGEKNEQFF,TGTGCCATCAGGGGGAGTACAGGGGAAAAGAATGAGCAGTTCTTC
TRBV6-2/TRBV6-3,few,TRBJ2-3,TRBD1,CASSLRGREGDTQYF,TGTGCCAGCAGTCTAAGGGGGCGCGAGGGGGATACGCAGTATTTT
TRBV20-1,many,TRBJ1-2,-,CSATRQTNYGYTF,TGCAGTGCGACCCGACAGACTAACTATGGCTACACCTTC
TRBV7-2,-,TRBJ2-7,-,CASSLEVGRREQYF,TGTGCCAGCAGCTTAGAGGTGGGACGCCGCGAGCAGTACTTC
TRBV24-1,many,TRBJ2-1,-,CATSDRSGSVNEQFF,TGTGCCACCAGTGATCGCTCAGGTAGCGTTAATGAGCAGTTCTTC
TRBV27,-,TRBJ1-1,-,CASSFRAMNTEAFF,TGTGCCAGCAGTTTTAGGGCGATGAACACTGAAGCTTTCTTT
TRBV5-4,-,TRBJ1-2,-,CASSWMARNGYTF,TGTGCCAGCAGCTGGATGGCAAGGAATGGCTACACCTTC
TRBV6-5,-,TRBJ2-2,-,CASSSGGGGRNTGELFF,TGTGCCAGCAGTTCGGGAGGTGGGGGCCGGAACACCGGGGAGCTGTTTTTT
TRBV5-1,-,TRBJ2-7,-,CASSSSTSRAYEQYF,TGCGCCAGCAGCTCTTCCACCTCAAGAGCCTACGAGCAGTACTTC
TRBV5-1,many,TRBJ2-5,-,CASSTPGFMETQYF,TGCGCCAGCAGCACGCCGGGGTTCATGGAGACCCAGTACTTC
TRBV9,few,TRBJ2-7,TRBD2,CASSLTGLAGDEQYF,TGTGCCAGCAGCCTTACGGGACTAGCGGGGGACGAGCAGTACTTC
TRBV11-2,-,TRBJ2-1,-,CASSFGRGSTEQFF,TGTGCCAGCAGCTTCGGACGGGGGAGCACTGAGCAGTTCTTC
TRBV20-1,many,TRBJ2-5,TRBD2,CSARLAGVETQYF,TGCAGTGCTAGATTGGCGGGGGTAGAGACCCAGTACTTC
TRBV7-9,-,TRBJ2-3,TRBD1,CASSADRASRSDTQYF,TGTGCCAGCAGCGCTGACAGGGCTTCCCGATCAGATACGCAGTATTTT
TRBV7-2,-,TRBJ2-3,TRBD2,CASSPRAGGGTDTQYF,TGTGCCAGCAGCCCTAGAGCGGGGGGGGGCACAGATACGCAGTATTTT
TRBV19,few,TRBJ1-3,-,CASSRAGSGNTIYF,TGTGCCTCGAGTAGGGCGGGCTCTGGAAACACCATATATTTT
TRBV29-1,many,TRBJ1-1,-,CSVQNTEAFF,TGCAGCGTTCAGAACACTGAAGCTTTCTTT
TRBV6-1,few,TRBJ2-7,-,CASLAGQGGAYEQYF,TGTGCCAGCCTCGCGGGGCAGGGCGGCGCCTACGAGCAGTACTTC
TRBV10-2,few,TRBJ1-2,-,CASREGLSYGYTF,TGCGCCAGCAGGGAGGGACTGTCCTATGGCTACACCTTC
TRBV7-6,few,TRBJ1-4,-,CASSSGGREKLFF,TGTGCCAGCAGCTCCGGAGGGCGCGAAAAACTGTTTTTT
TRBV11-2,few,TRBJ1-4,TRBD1,CASSPNRDRDEKLFF,TGTGCCAGCAGCCCCAACCGGGACAGGGATGAAAAACTGTTTTTT
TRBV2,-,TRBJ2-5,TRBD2,CASSATSGGAGTQYF,TGTGCCAGCAGTGCGACTAGCGGGGGGGCTGGGACCCAGTACTTC